A selection of T cell receptor beta chains follows, all from one sample in a study of follicular helper T cells after annual influenza vaccination. Using immunoSEQ multiplex PCR, the repertoire was profiled, and TCRdb retains in-frame clones only, with some absent. This sample has approximately 7,400 clones; around 78% occur once, and the top ten carry around 1.9%. The sequences come from CXCR5+ CD38- circulating T follicular helper cells from blood, collected 7 days after influenza vaccination. These receptors were obtained from an adult who received the influenza vaccine. Both conserved end residues are trimmed from each CDR3. The order of the fields is J gene, CDR3 length, V gene, CDR3 protein.

J: TRBJ1-2; length: 11; V: TRBV7-9; CDR3: ASSLNTGGGYT
J: TRBJ1-1; length: 12; V: TRBV4-3; CDR3: ASSREKHGGEAF
J: TRBJ1-5; length: 13; V: TRBV5-1; CDR3: ASSLTGAGNQPQH
J: TRBJ1-1; length: 12; V: TRBV5-4; CDR3: ASSFRREGTEAF
J: TRBJ2-5; length: 15; V: TRBV6-1; CDR3: ASSASLGLAGKETQY
J: TRBJ1-5; length: 14; V: TRBV5-5; CDR3: ASSFGWDISNQPQH
J: TRBJ1-2; length: 15; V: TRBV10-2; CDR3: ASSSMVGGGGTYGYT
J: TRBJ1-5; length: 11; V: TRBV7-9; CDR3: ASSLGEGQPQH
J: TRBJ1-2; length: 9; V: TRBV27; CDR3: ASRDNYGYT
J: TRBJ2-5; length: 11; V: TRBV7-7; CDR3: ASSGGQGGTQY
J: TRBJ1-6; length: 20; V: TRBV21-1; CDR3: ASSKVSKGQGTPWSYNSPLH
J: TRBJ2-1; length: 14; V: TRBV5-4; CDR3: ASSLGGEDRYNEQF
J: TRBJ2-7; length: 10; V: TRBV28; CDR3: ASSLRPYEQY
J: TRBJ2-5; length: 12; V: TRBV4-1; CDR3: ASSQGPFQETQY
J: TRBJ1-1; length: 11; V: TRBV5-4; CDR3: ASSSRGNTEAF
J: TRBJ2-2; length: 10; V: TRBV9; CDR3: ASSVSTGELF
J: TRBJ2-7; length: 11; V: TRBV19; CDR3: ASSPPGPYEQY
J: TRBJ2-3; length: 13; V: TRBV11-2; CDR3: ASSLDRGDTDTQY
J: TRBJ2-4; length: 15; V: TRBV6-1; CDR3: ASSDTGGGKGKNIQY
J: TRBJ2-3; length: 16; V: TRBV5-1; CDR3: ASSLERGGPRYTDTQY
J: TRBJ1-4; length: 15; V: TRBV7-2; CDR3: ASSPTAGIGVGEKLF
J: TRBJ1-2; length: 12; V: TRBV2; CDR3: ASRTDRQGGGYT
J: TRBJ2-5; length: 11; V: TRBV9; CDR3: ASSSPPGETQY
J: TRBJ2-3; length: 10; V: TRBV5-4; CDR3: ASSLSTDTQY
J: TRBJ2-2; length: 14; V: TRBV10-2; CDR3: ASRYSGTGVSGELF
J: TRBJ2-4; length: 11; V: TRBV29-1; CDR3: SAEGGTRDIQY
J: TRBJ1-6; length: 13; V: TRBV6-1; CDR3: ASRRGQEINSPLH